The clone carrying this TCR beta chain has only a few counts. The CDR3 length is 15 residues. Germline CDR1 is MNHNS and CDR2 is SASEGT. The trim removed 2 bases at V and 7 bases at J, leaving 8 bases unmatched. The assay was immunoSEQ multiplex PCR, and TCRdb's table has in-frame clones only and misses some. This repertoire shows 55,000 to 80,000 clones, roughly nine tenths found once; its top ten account for roughly 5%. The data stem from a study of technical replicates of blood from a few donors. The chain carries TRBV6-1 and TRBJ1-2; 9 positions match TRBD1. The sequencing sample was made of PBMCs. This sequence originates from a human donor in good health. Some clones in this sample may be carry-over from other donors' samples. CDR3 in DNA: TGTGCCAGCAGTGAACTAGGGACAGGGACAAGTGGCTACACCTTC. It codes for CASSELGTGTSGYTF.